The rows below give T cell receptor beta chains drawn from one sample of a study of T-cell memory formation after mild COVID-19. TCRdb re-analysed the 5' RACE reads in MiXCR, keeping a single row per CDR3 protein. Of about 210,000 distinct CDR3 sequences detected, 8% to 11% appear once; the ten largest clones hold around 3.3%. The sequenced material came from PBMCs or a T cell subset sorted from them (not recorded which). Receptors originate from a man in his late teens or twenties who had mild COVID-19 (a few samples of this study predate the infection). Cell type and time point are not known. Both conserved end residues are part of each CDR3. A D gene is named only where the DNA matches it firmly. For some rows the clone size is stated as once, few or many, or as a class when expanded; others skip it.

V gene	clone size	J gene	D gene	CDR3 length	CDR3 protein	CDR3 DNA
TRBV7-2	NA	TRBJ1-3	NA	15	CASSLSSGTGNTIYF	TGTGCCAGCAGCTTAAGTTCAGGGACTGGAAACACCATATATTTT
TRBV12-3/TRBV12-4	NA	TRBJ2-5	TRBD1	14	CASKDGTGKETQYF	TGTGCCAGCAAGGATGGGACAGGAAAAGAGACCCAGTACTTC
TRBV29-1	NA	TRBJ2-2	TRBD2	14	CSVLTSGFTGELFF	TGCAGCGTTTTGACTAGCGGATTCACCGGGGAGCTGTTTTTT
TRBV5-1	few	TRBJ2-4	NA	14	CASSPLGGGNIQYF	TGCGCCAGCAGCCCCCTGGGAGGGGGGAACATTCAGTACTTC
TRBV6-2/TRBV6-3	NA	TRBJ2-2	NA	17	CASSYSLKGLDTGELFF	TGTGCCAGCAGTTACTCGCTTAAGGGGCTTGACACCGGGGAGCTGTTTTTT
TRBV5-1	NA	TRBJ2-3	NA	16	CASSLNTGGGTDTQYF	TGCGCCAGCAGCTTGAATACCGGGGGCGGGACAGATACGCAGTATTTT
TRBV23-1	NA	TRBJ2-3	NA	14	CASSQELYTDTQYF	TGCGCCAGCAGTCAAGAGCTTTACACAGATACGCAGTATTTT
TRBV6-5	NA	TRBJ1-1	NA	13	CASRDTPNTEAFF	TGTGCCAGCCGAGACACTCCGAACACTGAAGCTTTCTTT
TRBV6-5	few	TRBJ2-6	TRBD1	17	CASSFLQGNSGANVLTF	TGTGCCAGCAGCTTTTTACAGGGGAACTCTGGGGCCAACGTCCTGACTTTC
TRBV5-1	NA	TRBJ1-1	NA	14	CASRTMHTNTEAFF	TGCGCCAGCAGAACCATGCACACGAACACTGAAGCTTTCTTT
TRBV7-2	NA	TRBJ2-2	NA	17	CASSLALLVPPTGELFF	TGTGCCAGCAGCTTAGCCCTACTAGTCCCTCCCACCGGGGAGCTGTTTTTT
TRBV29-1	many	TRBJ2-5	NA	12	CSVERGQETQYF	TGCAGCGTTGAGCGGGGACAAGAGACCCAGTACTTC
TRBV7-9	few	TRBJ2-1	NA	15	CASSFIQAVEYEQFF	TGTGCCAGCAGCTTCATACAGGCCGTTGAATATGAGCAGTTCTTC
TRBV11-2	many	TRBJ2-1	TRBD1	18	CASSLSRRFETGNGEQFF	TGTGCCAGCAGCTTGTCCCGTCGTTTTGAGACAGGGAATGGTGAGCAGTTCTTC
TRBV12-3/TRBV12-4	few	TRBJ1-5	NA	15	CASSWIDSPNQPQHF	TGTGCCAGCAGTTGGATTGACAGCCCAAATCAGCCCCAGCATTTT
TRBV28	NA	TRBJ1-2	NA	13	CASSLGRHYGYTF	TGTGCCAGCAGTTTGGGCCGCCACTATGGCTACACCTTC
TRBV12-3/TRBV12-4	NA	TRBJ2-1	NA	16	CASSPRVAASYNEQFF	TGTGCCAGCAGTCCCAGGGTAGCAGCCTCCTACAATGAGCAGTTCTTC
TRBV9	few	TRBJ2-3	NA	19	CASSPSPIPLGAPTDTQYF	TGTGCCAGCAGCCCCAGTCCCATACCCCTCGGTGCGCCCACAGATACGCAGTATTTT
TRBV7-2	few	TRBJ2-4	TRBD1	15	CASSLRGQGSNIQYF	TGTGCCAGCAGCTTAAGGGGACAGGGATCAAACATTCAGTACTTC
TRBV12-3/TRBV12-4	NA	TRBJ1-6	NA	15	CASGSGPWGASHLHF	TGTGCCAGCGGGTCGGGACCTTGGGGGGCGTCACACCTCCACTTT
TRBV20-1	NA	TRBJ1-5	NA	14	CSARSGMDNQPQHF	TGCAGTGCTAGATCAGGGATGGACAATCAGCCCCAGCATTTT
TRBV4-2	few	TRBJ2-1	NA	15	CASSQDIADYNEQFF	TGTGCCAGCAGCCAAGATATAGCGGACTACAATGAGCAGTTCTTC
TRBV20-1	many	TRBJ2-3	NA	14	CSARRDGDTDTQYF	TGCAGTGCTAGAAGGGACGGCGACACAGATACGCAGTATTTT
TRBV12-3/TRBV12-4	NA	TRBJ2-4	TRBD1	18	CASSFRSQGATAKNIQYF	TGTGCCAGCAGTTTTAGGTCCCAGGGGGCGACGGCCAAAAACATTCAGTACTTC
TRBV5-1	few	TRBJ2-4	NA	13	CASSLAGPGIQYF	TGCGCCAGCAGCTTGGCCGGGCCGGGCATTCAGTACTTC
TRBV7-6	many	TRBJ1-4	NA	11	CASSTNEKLFF	TGTGCCAGCAGCACTAATGAAAAACTGTTTTTT
TRBV27	NA	TRBJ2-1	NA	14	CASSLYRALTEQFF	TGTGCCAGCAGTTTGTACAGGGCTTTAACTGAGCAGTTCTTC
TRBV20-1	NA	TRBJ1-2	TRBD1	11	CSATGGFGYTF	TGCAGTGCTACAGGGGGCTTTGGCTACACCTTC
TRBV6-5	NA	TRBJ2-3	TRBD2	18	CASSYSGAAGGPGNTQYF	TGTGCCAGCAGTTACTCGGGTGCAGCGGGGGGGCCGGGAAATACGCAGTATTTT
TRBV20-1	NA	TRBJ1-2	TRBD1	16	CSARDVKGQGLYGYTF	TGCAGTGCTAGAGATGTTAAGGGACAGGGACTCTATGGCTACACCTTC
TRBV11-2	NA	TRBJ2-1	NA	12	CASRGWMAQQFF	TGTGCCAGCAGAGGATGGATGGCGCAGCAGTTCTTC
TRBV5-4	few	TRBJ2-7	NA	16	CASSLDTWAEKYEQYF	TGTGCCAGCAGCTTGGATACCTGGGCGGAGAAATACGAGCAGTACTTC
TRBV5-1	many	TRBJ1-6	NA	14	CASRAEGYGSPLHF	TGCGCCAGCAGGGCCGAAGGTTATGGATCACCCCTCCACTTT
TRBV6-8	few	TRBJ2-5	NA	16	CASSYPQGEDQETQYF	TGTGCCAGCAGTTACCCCCAAGGGGAGGATCAAGAGACCCAGTACTTC
TRBV7-6	few	TRBJ2-5	TRBD1	16	CASSFLGQGSSETQYF	TGTGCCAGCAGCTTCCTGGGACAGGGGAGCAGCGAGACCCAGTACTTC
TRBV11-2	NA	TRBJ2-1	NA	15	CASSLLVSGINEQFF	TGTGCCAGCAGCTTACTAGTATCTGGGATCAATGAGCAGTTCTTC
TRBV6-5	few	TRBJ1-2	TRBD1	14	CASRDTGVNYGYTF	TGTGCCAGCAGAGACACAGGGGTTAACTATGGCTACACCTTC
TRBV20-1	NA	TRBJ2-3	TRBD2	15	CSALPREGRTDTQYF	TGCAGTGCTCTTCCGCGGGAGGGACGCACAGATACGCAGTATTTT
TRBV4-1	NA	TRBJ1-1	TRBD1	16	CASSQDVWDRGTEAFF	TGCGCCAGCAGCCAAGATGTATGGGACAGGGGCACTGAAGCTTTCTTT
TRBV3-1	few	TRBJ2-7	NA	14	CASSQLAGFHEQYF	TGTGCCAGCAGCCAACTAGCAGGATTCCACGAGCAGTACTTC
TRBV5-1	few	TRBJ2-1	NA	15	CASSPEGPRSREQFF	TGCGCCAGCAGCCCCGAGGGGCCCCGGTCACGGGAGCAGTTCTTC
TRBV7-2	NA	TRBJ2-3	NA	13	CASSLPTLPARYF	TGTGCCAGCAGCTTACCGACTCTCCCGGCCCGGTATTTT